This T cell receptor (beta chain) was identified during a study of blood T cells in healthy people across ages. Study conclusions and caveats: Estimated diversity, derived from one million T cells, was regarded as an underestimate.

A second roughly 7 to 11 cycle PCR used barcoded and J-beta primers. Each sample yielded at least 2.5 million CDR3-containing paired-end reads. Using its own MiXCR run on the 5' RACE reads, TCRdb lists one record per CDR3 protein. This table holds about 830,000 distinct CDR3 sequences, less than 80% found once. In regard to this clonotype: Its matching antigen is unknown.

The CDR3 is 15 residues long. From germline, CDR1 is MNHEY and CDR2 SVGAGI. The material sequenced was blood. The source is a man younger than 40 in good health. The genes are TRBV6-5 and TRBJ2-5; tentative D call: TRBD2 (5 bases). The DNA matches TRBJ2-7 better at its end, which makes the J call doubtful. In DNA form, the CDR3 reads TGTGCCAGCAGTTACTTGGCGAATAACGCGGGCGAGCAGTACTTC. As protein: CASSYLANNAGEQYF.